Listed here are 20 T cell receptor beta chains from one sample, sequenced in a study of cytotoxic CD8 clonotypes in ibrutinib-treated CLL. Clones were sequenced by immunoSEQ multiplex PCR, and TCRdb holds only the in-frame ones, with some missing. There are hundreds of thousands of clones in the sample; less than 75% occur only once, and approximately 15% lies in the top ten. Here the sequenced sample was PBMCs, taken after 24 months of ibrutinib treatment. These receptors were collected from a human donor with chronic lymphocytic leukemia.

The V gene is TRBV5-4, the J gene TRBJ2-2; 8 nucleotides align to TRBD2. The CDR3 spans 16 residues. The V gene end was trimmed by 6 bases and the J gene end by 0 bases; junction bases not matched to a gene: 7. Germline lookup yields CDR1 SGHNT and CDR2 YYREEE (reference sequence). Here the CDR3 DNA reads TGTGCCAGCAATCCATCGGGACTAGCGAACACCGGGGAGCTGTTTTTT. It specifies CASNPSGLANTGELFF.

This chain joins TRBV28 and TRBJ2-7, with D possibly TRBD1 on 6 matching bases. Deletions cut 3 bases from V and 6 bases from J, with 18 bases between. CDR1 is MDHEN, CDR2 SYDVKM, per germline. CDR3 length: 15 amino acids. CDR3 in DNA: TGTGCCAGCAGTTTTTCGGTCAGGGGAATAGGCGAGCAGTACTTC. Amino acid sequence: CASSFSVRGIGEQYF.

This chain links TRBV2 with TRBJ1-4; D is unresolved. In germline, CDR1 is SNHLY, CDR2 FYNNEI. V lost 5 bases to trimming and J lost 4 bases, with 2 bases between them. The CDR3 sequence is 11 residues long. The CDR3 is CASSFNEKLFF. For the CDR3, the DNA is TGTGCCAGCAGTTTTAATGAAAAACTGTTTTTT.

The J gene is TRBJ1-1, the V gene TRBV28; possible D gene TRBD1, 5 bases. The germline V gene encodes CDR1 MDHEN and CDR2 SYDVKM. This CDR3 comprises 12 residues. V lost 7 bases, J lost 7 bases, and 13 bases lay in between. The CDR3 protein is CASTLGHNEAFF. The CDR3 DNA follows: TGTGCCAGCACCCTAGGACACAATGAAGCTTTCTTT. Based on the CDR3 plus reference TRBV28 and TRBJ1-1, the full variable domain is DVKVTQSSRYLVKRTGEKVFLECVQDMDHENMFWYRQDPGLGLRLIYFSYDVKMKEKGDIPEGYSVSREKKERFSLILESASTNQTSMYLCASTLGHNEAFFGQGTRLTVV.

The chain links TRBV27 to TRBJ2-5; 9 positions match TRBD1. Per the germline V gene, CDR1 is MNHEY and CDR2 is SMNVEV (reference sequence). This CDR3 contains 16 residues. Trimming at V came to 2 bases and at J to 5 bases, leaving 9 bases not matched to a gene. As DNA, the CDR3 is TGTGCCAGCAGTTTAGGTGGACAGGGGTTCGCGGAGACCCAGTACTTC. Its protein product is CASSLGGQGFAETQYF.

The V call is TRBV6-5, the J call TRBJ2-7; D assignment may be TRBD1 or TRBD2 (5 bases each). CDR3 length: 15 residues. V shed 5 bases and J shed 2 bases, with 16 bases lying between them. Per the germline V gene, CDR1 is MNHEY and CDR2 is SVGAGI. The CDR3 DNA reads TGTGCCAGCAGTCCTACCCCAGTGGGGGCCTACGAGCAGTACTTC. This codes for CASSPTPVGAYEQYF.

This clone has just one count. The chain combines TRBV13 with TRBJ1-2; 7 nucleotides agree with TRBD1. The CDR3 is 14 residues long. Germline V gives CDR1 PRHDT, CDR2 FYEKMQ (reference sequence). Trimming took 1 base from V and 8 from J; bases not matched to a gene: 7. The CDR3 spells CASSLEGATGGYTF. The DNA for the CDR3 is TGTGCCAGCAGCTTAGAGGGGGCCACCGGGGGCTACACCTTC.

V is TRBV27 and J is TRBJ2-1; D is possibly TRBD2 (7 bases). Trimming removed 8 bases from V and 4 bases from J, with 18 bases in between. CDR3 length: 15 amino acids. CDR1 is MNHEY, CDR2 SMNVEV, per germline (reference sequence). CDR3 DNA sequence: TGTGCCAGCTCTTGGGGAGCGGGGACATACAATGAGCAGTTCTTC. Amino acid sequence: CASSWGAGTYNEQFF.

V gene TRBV27 combines with J gene TRBJ2-7, with D possibly matching TRBD2 (6 bases). V was pared by 1 base and J by 2 bases, with 21 bases between. CDR1 is MNHEY and CDR2 is SMNVEV in the germline V gene (reference sequence). The CDR3 is 18 residues long. The CDR3 coding sequence is TGTGCCAGCAGTTTATTGGCGGAAGCGGGCAGGGCAACCTACGAGCAGTACTTC. Translation: CASSLLAEAGRATYEQYF.

The chain combines TRBV15 with TRBJ2-5; 12 positions agree with TRBD2. Trimming took 2 bases from V and 4 from J; bases not matched to a gene: 5. Germline V gene lookup returns CDR1 LNHNV and CDR2 YYDKDF (reference sequence). This CDR3 comprises 16 residues. The CDR3 reads CATSRTSGRQLETQYF. CDR3 bases: TGTGCCACCAGCAGAACTAGCGGGAGGCAGTTAGAGACCCAGTACTTC.

The chain joins TRBV28 to TRBJ2-1; TRBD1 might be the D (5 bases). This CDR3 has 14 residues. V shed 8 bases and J shed 0 bases, with 11 bases lying between them. Germline values: CDR1 MDHEN, CDR2 SYDVKM. In DNA form, the CDR3 reads TGTGCCAGCCAGGGCGGAAGCTCCTACAATGAGCAGTTCTTC. This codes for CASQGGSSYNEQFF. The full variable domain, completed using reference TRBV28 and TRBJ2-1, is DVKVTQSSRYLVKRTGEKVFLECVQDMDHENMFWYRQDPGLGLRLIYFSYDVKMKEKGDIPEGYSVSREKKERFSLILESASTNQTSMYLCASQGGSSYNEQFFGPGTRLTVL.

The chain links TRBV5-1 to TRBJ1-1; the D is unclear. This CDR3 contains 14 residues. V lost 0 bases, J lost 2 bases, and 8 bases lay in between. Germline V gene data show CDR1 as SGHRS and CDR2 as YFSETQ. The CDR3 nucleotides read TGCGCCAGCAGCTTGGGGGCGGCAAACACTGAAGCTTTCTTT. It yields the protein CASSLGAANTEAFF.

V usage is TRBV4-3 and J usage is TRBJ1-4; TRBD1 aligns across 10 bases. The CDR3 loop spans 18 amino acids. From germline, CDR1 is LGHNA and CDR2 YSLEER. The V segment lost 0 bases and the J segment 0 bases; nucleotides outside the gene matches: 4. The DNA of the CDR3 is TGCGCCAGCAGCCAAGAGGGGACAGGGGCTCCAACTAATGAAAAACTGTTTTTT. Translated, it gives CASSQEGTGAPTNEKLFF.

In this sample, this clone turned up a few times. The V and J genes are TRBV29-1 and TRBJ1-2, with D possibly being TRBD1 (5 bases). The CDR3 is 13 amino acids. V lost 3 bases, J lost 3 bases, and 11 bases lay in between. Germline-derived CDR1 and CDR2 are SQVTM and ANQGSEA. The CDR3 DNA reads as TGCAGCGTTGAGGGACGGGAGGACTATGGCTACACCTTC. Its protein product is CSVEGREDYGYTF.

The chain joins TRBV7-6 to TRBJ2-7, with D unresolved. Trimming removed 2 bases from V and 3 bases from J, with 11 bases in between. This CDR3 has 14 residues. The germline CDR1 and CDR2 sequences are SGHVS and FNYEAQ. The DNA for the CDR3 is TGTGCCAGCAGCTTAAGTCGGCAGCACTACGAGCAGTACTTC. It yields the protein CASSLSRQHYEQYF.

This clone was seen just once. The rearrangement uses TRBV6-6 and TRBJ1-5, with 8 positions matching TRBD1. Germline values: CDR1 MNHNY, CDR2 SVGAGI (reference sequence). The V and J ends lost 11 bases and 3 bases, in that order; junction bases with no gene match: 6. The CDR3 is 13 amino acids. CDR3 amino acids: CAVQGANNQPQHF. The CDR3, as DNA: TGTGCCGTGCAGGGGGCAAACAATCAGCCCCAGCATTTT.

This clone showed up just a few times. This chain uses TRBV28 with TRBJ1-5; D unclear. Germline loops: CDR1 MDHEN, CDR2 SYDVKM. The CDR3 loop spans 16 amino acids. Trimming removed 5 bases at V and 0 bases at J, with 14 bases between. CDR3: CASSSPRPNSNQPQHF. The CDR3 nucleotides are TGTGCCAGCAGTAGCCCCCGGCCGAATAGCAATCAGCCCCAGCATTTT.

As DNA, the CDR3 is TGTGCCTGGAGTGTACAGGTCAGTCAGCCCCAGCATTTT. It yields the protein CAWSVQVSQPQHF. The rearrangement joins TRBV30 to TRBJ1-5; a possible D gene is TRBD1 (5 bases). Trimming removed 0 bases from V and 6 bases from J, with 9 bases in between. The CDR3 is made up of 13 amino acids. Germline V gene lookup returns CDR1 GTSNPN and CDR2 SVGIG (reference sequence).

The chain carries TRBV6-4 and TRBJ1-2; D remains ambiguous. CDR1 is MRHNA and CDR2 is SNTAGT in the germline V gene. The V end lost 3 bases, the J end lost 1 base, and 12 bases lay between the germline ends. This CDR3 comprises 15 residues. The CDR3 DNA follows: TGTGCCAGCAGTGAAGACGACGGTTTTAACTATGGCTACACCTTC. It specifies CASSEDDGFNYGYTF.

The rearrangement links TRBV28 to TRBJ2-7; no definite D call. The CDR3 runs to 14 residues. V lost 2 bases to trimming and J lost 3 bases, with 11 bases between them. The germline V gene encodes CDR1 MDHEN and CDR2 SYDVKM. The CDR3 coding sequence is TGTGCCAGCAGTTTAGTCGGACCTCTCTACGAGCAGTACTTC. Amino acid sequence: CASSLVGPLYEQYF.